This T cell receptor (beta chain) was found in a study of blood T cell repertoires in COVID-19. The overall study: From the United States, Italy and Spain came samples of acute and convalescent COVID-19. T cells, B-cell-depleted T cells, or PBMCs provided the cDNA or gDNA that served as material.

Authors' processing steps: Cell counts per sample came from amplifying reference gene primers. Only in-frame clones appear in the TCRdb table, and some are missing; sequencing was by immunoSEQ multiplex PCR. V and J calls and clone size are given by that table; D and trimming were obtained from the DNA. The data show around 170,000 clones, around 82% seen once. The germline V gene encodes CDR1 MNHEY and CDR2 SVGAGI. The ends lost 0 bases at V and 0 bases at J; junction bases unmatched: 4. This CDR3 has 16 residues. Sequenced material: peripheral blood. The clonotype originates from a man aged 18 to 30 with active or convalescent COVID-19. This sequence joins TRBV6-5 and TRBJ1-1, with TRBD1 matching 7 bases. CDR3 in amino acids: CASSYSPTGLNTEAFF. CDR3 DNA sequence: TGTGCCAGCAGTTACTCCCCGACAGGGTTGAACACTGAAGCTTTCTTT.